A single sample is the source of the 26 T cell receptor beta chains below, sequenced in a study of blood T cell repertoires in COVID-19. Assay: immunoSEQ multiplex PCR; the TCRdb copy retains only in-frame clones and omits some. The data show 160,000 or so clones, 80% to 90% seen once. The sample was peripheral blood. These receptors all come from a woman in her sixties or seventies who had recovered from COVID-19.

This rearrangement joins TRBV11-2 to TRBJ2-7, with 7 nucleotides matching TRBD1. Germline V gene sequence: CDR1 SGHAT, CDR2 FQNNGV. This CDR3 region has 13 residues. Unmatched junction bases numbered 4, after V lost 3 bases and J lost 5 bases. The CDR3 sequence: CASSLDRRNEQYF. CDR3 nucleotide sequence: TGTGCCAGCAGCTTGGACAGGAGAAACGAGCAGTACTTC.

This chain links TRBV6-6 with TRBJ2-1; no reliable D call. CDR3 size: 15 residues. Per the germline V gene, CDR1 is MNHNY and CDR2 is SVGAGI (reference sequence). V was trimmed by 5 bases and J by 0 bases, leaving 11 bases between them. The chain's CDR3 is CASSPEVYSYNEQFF. The CDR3 DNA reads as TGTGCCAGCAGTCCTGAGGTGTACTCCTACAATGAGCAGTTCTTC.

The chain is built from TRBV6-6 and TRBJ2-7; the D gene is possibly TRBD1 (6 bases). The CDR3 runs to 13 residues. Germline values: CDR1 MNHNY, CDR2 SVGAGI (reference sequence). The CDR3 is CAVRRGTSYEQYF. In nucleotides, the CDR3 is TGTGCAGTAAGAAGGGGGACCTCCTACGAGCAGTACTTC.

The J gene is TRBJ2-3, the V gene TRBV18; 9 nucleotides align to TRBD1. The CDR3 is 13 amino acids. Germline V CDR1 and CDR2: KGHSH, LQKENI. Germline trimming cut 7 bases from V and 5 bases from J; bases unmatched to any gene: 4. CDR3 DNA sequence: TGTGCCAGCTTGGACAGGGGTGGAGATACGCAGTATTTT. Encoded protein: CASLDRGGDTQYF.

V usage is TRBV7-8 and J usage is TRBJ2-5; D might be TRBD1 (5 bases). The CDR3 sequence is 16 residues long. Germline-derived CDR1 and CDR2 are SGHVS and FQNEAQ. V lost 1 base and J 5 bases, leaving 17 bases between the germline ends. Here the CDR3 DNA reads TGTGCCAGCAGCTTAGGGACAATTGGGTTCCAGGAGACCCAGTACTTC. Protein sequence: CASSLGTIGFQETQYF.

The V and J genes are TRBV28 and TRBJ2-2; possibly TRBD1 for D (5 bases). Looked up from germline, CDR1 is MDHEN and CDR2 is SYDVKM. CDR3 length: 13 residues. V was clipped by 7 bases and J by 5 bases, with 11 bases between them. CDR3 residues: CASMKGLTGELFF. In DNA form, the CDR3 reads TGTGCCAGCATGAAGGGGTTAACCGGGGAGCTGTTTTTT.

This chain joins TRBV23-1 and TRBJ1-2, with 7 bases matching TRBD1. TRBV23-1 is labeled an ORF, and its function is uncertain. The V segment lost 8 bases and the J segment 5 bases; nucleotides outside the gene matches: 14. This CDR3 has 15 amino acids. CDR3 bases: TGCGCCAGCGACCCATTAGAGACAGGGTTATATGGCTACACCTTC. Translated, it gives CASDPLETGLYGYTF.

The chain carries TRBV3-1 (or the pseudogene TRBV3-2) and TRBJ1-2; 10 bases line up with TRBD1. The ends lost 5 bases at V and 1 base at J; junction bases unmatched: 4. This CDR3 has 15 amino acids. Germline V gene lookup returns CDR1 LGHDT and CDR2 YNNKEL (reference sequence). CDR3 coding DNA: TGTGCCAGCAGCGGCCGGGACAGGGGTAACTATGGCTACACCTTC. Its translation: CASSGRDRGNYGYTF.

This chain joins TRBV5-1 and TRBJ1-2; D remains unclear. CDR1 and CDR2 (germline): SGHRS, YFSETQ. With 2 bases removed from V and 6 bases from J, the gap between germline ends came to 17 bases. This CDR3 is built from 15 residues. The CDR3 sequence: CASSFDWRIRDGYTF. The CDR3 DNA reads as TGCGCCAGCAGCTTTGACTGGCGAATCCGGGATGGCTACACCTTC.

This clone was recorded once. The chain uses TRBV6-5 and TRBJ1-6; no firm D call. Per germline, CDR1 MNHEY and CDR2 SVGAGI. CDR3 length equals 15 residues. Trimming shortened V by 7 bases and J by 0 bases, and 10 bases separated the two germline ends. The CDR3 is CASIAPSSYNSPLHF. DNA of the CDR3: TGTGCCAGCATAGCACCGAGCTCCTATAATTCACCCCTCCACTTT.

This rearrangement joins TRBV14 to TRBJ2-5, with 12 nucleotides matching TRBD2. The V segment lost 4 bases and the J segment 1 base; nucleotides outside the gene matches: 4. CDR1 and CDR2 from the germline V gene are SGHDN and FVKESK. There are 16 residues in the CDR3. CDR3 DNA sequence: TGTGCCAGCAGCCCCGGGACTAGCGGGCCCCAAGAGACCCAGTACTTC. It specifies CASSPGTSGPQETQYF.

This clone turned up a few times. V usage is TRBV9 and J usage is TRBJ1-3; tentative D call: TRBD1 (6 bases). Trimming removed 2 bases from V and 4 bases from J, with 10 bases in between. CDR3 size: 14 residues. The V gene's germline CDR1 is SGDLS and CDR2 YYNGEE. CDR3 sequence: CASSVMGAGNTIYF. The CDR3 coding sequence is TGTGCCAGCAGCGTTATGGGGGCAGGAAACACCATATATTTT.

The chain employs TRBV10-3 and TRBJ1-5, with TRBD1 matching over 9 bases. Germline assignment: CDR1 ENHRY and CDR2 SYGVKD. The V segment lost 5 bases and the J segment 1 base; nucleotides outside the gene matches: 9. The CDR3 covers 17 residues. The CDR3 DNA reads TGTGCCATCAGTCCCGAACAGGGGGCGGGGAGCAATCAGCCCCAGCATTTT. Protein product: CAISPEQGAGSNQPQHF.

This clone was detected a few times. This rearrangement joins TRBV19 to TRBJ1-1; 7 bases are shared with TRBD1. CDR3 length: 18 amino acids. From germline, CDR1 is LNHDA and CDR2 SQIVND (reference sequence). The J segment lost 0 bases and the V segment lost 0 bases, leaving 10 bases of the junction unmatched. Here the CDR3 reads CASSIDHGTANMNTEAFF. DNA of the CDR3: TGTGCCAGTAGTATAGATCATGGGACAGCGAATATGAACACTGAAGCTTTCTTT.

The genes are TRBV4-2 and TRBJ2-2; TRBD1 agrees at 7 bases. The CDR3 covers 16 residues. Germline V gene lookup returns CDR1 LGHNA and CDR2 YNFKEQ. V trimming: 4 bases; J trimming: 3 bases; junction bases outside the gene matches: 8. CDR3 residues: CASSPTGTAHTGELFF. The CDR3 DNA reads as TGTGCCAGCAGCCCAACGGGGACAGCACACACCGGGGAGCTGTTTTTT.

The chain carries TRBV2 and TRBJ2-3; 9 bases match TRBD2. The V segment lost 5 bases and the J segment 0 bases; nucleotides outside the gene matches: 6. The germline CDR1 and CDR2 sequences are SNHLY and FYNNEI. The CDR3 totals 16 residues. The CDR3: CASSPGGGASTDTQYF. As DNA, the CDR3 is TGTGCCAGCAGTCCGGGCGGGGGGGCTAGCACAGATACGCAGTATTTT.

This clone came up a few times. This sequence joins TRBV2 and TRBJ1-2, with 7 bases identical to TRBD1. Germline trimming cut 7 bases from V and 5 bases from J; bases unmatched to any gene: 10. The CDR3 contains 14 residues. The germline CDR1 and CDR2 sequences are SNHLY and FYNNEI. CDR3 residues: CASIGQALLYGYTF. The DNA of the CDR3 is TGTGCCAGCATTGGACAGGCCCTCCTTTATGGCTACACCTTC.

V and J are TRBV9 and TRBJ2-5; a weak D match, TRBD1 (5 bases). The germline gives CDR1 SGDLS, CDR2 YYNGEE. Trimming left V 4 bases short and J 5 bases short, with 9 bases between. CDR3 length equals 12 residues. In DNA, the CDR3 is TGTGCCAGCAGCAGTAACAGGGAGACCCAGTACTTC. This codes for CASSSNRETQYF.

The V gene is TRBV5-5, the J gene TRBJ1-1; 7 positions match TRBD1. V gave up 4 bases and J gave up 3 bases; unmatched junction bases: 12. The germline V gene has CDR1 SGHKS and CDR2 YYEKEE (reference sequence). The CDR3 spans 16 residues. DNA of the CDR3: TGTGCCAGCAGCCTACTACTGACAGGGACCGACACTGAAGCTTTCTTT. This translates into CASSLLLTGTDTEAFF.

The rearrangement uses TRBV6-5 and TRBJ2-3, with 7 bases aligning to TRBD1. The CDR3 runs 12 residues. Germline CDR1 reads MNHEY; CDR2 reads SVGAGI. V was clipped by 7 bases and J by 4 bases; unmatched bases: 2. This CDR3 reads CASKTGSDTQYF. The CDR3 DNA reads TGTGCCAGCAAGACAGGGTCAGATACGCAGTATTTT.

V usage is TRBV27 and J usage is TRBJ1-3; weak D call: TRBD1 (6 bases). The germline gives CDR1 MNHEY, CDR2 SMNVEV (reference sequence). V was cut by 5 bases and J by 0 bases, with 17 bases left in between. The CDR3 is 17 amino acids. The CDR3 spells CASSPTGTRDSGNTIYF. The CDR3, as DNA: TGTGCCAGCAGTCCAACCGGGACACGGGACTCTGGAAACACCATATATTTT.

This clone was seen more than once but under ten times. This chain joins TRBV5-1 and TRBJ2-3; D gene unclear. CDR3 length: 15 amino acids. V dropped 2 bases and J dropped 1 base, with 11 bases sitting between them. Per the germline V gene, CDR1 is SGHRS and CDR2 is YFSETQ. CDR3 DNA: TGCGCCAGCAGCTTACGGGTAGCCGGCACAGATACGCAGTATTTT. The encoded protein is CASSLRVAGTDTQYF.

The rearrangement uses TRBV9 and TRBJ2-1; TRBD2 aligns across 8 bases. Germline V CDR1 and CDR2: SGDLS, YYNGEE. CDR3 length: 15 amino acids. Trimming removed 4 bases from V and 10 bases from J; junction bases left unmatched: 13. The CDR3 nucleotides read TGTGCCAGCAGCTCCGGGACTAGTCTAGTTGGGGAGCAGTTCTTC. This encodes CASSSGTSLVGEQFF.

The V call is TRBV9, the J call TRBJ2-6, with no clear D. V dropped 2 bases and J dropped 0 bases, with 6 bases sitting between them. The CDR3 sequence is 15 residues long. Germline V lookup: CDR1 SGDLS, CDR2 YYNGEE. CDR3: CASSVYGSGANVLTF. The CDR3 bases are TGTGCCAGCAGCGTTTACGGCTCTGGGGCCAACGTCCTGACTTTC.

The V gene is TRBV7-3, the J gene TRBJ1-1; D unresolved. Germline V gene sequence: CDR1 SGHTA, CDR2 FQGTGA. CDR3 length equals 15 residues. V was trimmed by 0 bases and J by 0 bases, leaving 8 bases between them. In DNA, the CDR3 is TGTGCCAGCAGCTTAACGGGCGAAGTGAACACTGAAGCTTTCTTT. Protein: CASSLTGEVNTEAFF.

The gene calls are TRBV4-2 and TRBJ2-1, with 8 bases fitting TRBD2. J lost 0 bases, V lost 0 bases, and 7 bases had no gene match. In germline, CDR1 is LGHNA, CDR2 YNFKEQ. This CDR3 comprises 18 residues. This chain's CDR3 is CASSQDGAGGSSYNEQFF. The CDR3 coding sequence is TGTGCCAGCAGCCAAGACGGGGCGGGGGGTTCCTCCTACAATGAGCAGTTCTTC.